These 31 T cell receptor beta chains were all obtained from the same sample, sequenced in a study of T cell repertoires in cytomegalovirus infection. TCRdb reprocessed the reads via MiXCR and lists one record per CDR3 protein. The data contain over 95,000 distinct CDR3 sequences, about 33% of them singletons. Which antigens these TCRs recognize remains unknown. The sequencing here drew on CD8+ T cells from cultured PBMCs, taken from culture after CMV antigen stimulation. These receptors all come from a human donor in good health (CMV status not recorded). Some clones in this sample may be carry-over from other donors' samples.

In this sample, this clonotype turned up a few times. V gene TRBV20-1 combines with J gene TRBJ1-2; 9 bases agree with TRBD1. Trimming at V came to 5 bases and at J to 4 bases, leaving 14 bases not matched to a gene. The V gene's germline CDR1 is DFQATT and CDR2 SNEGSKA (reference sequence). The CDR3 sequence is 16 residues long. CDR3 region: CSAHPGQGRGSYGYTF. The CDR3, as DNA: TGCAGTGCTCACCCCGGACAGGGGAGAGGTTCCTATGGCTACACCTTC.

The chain combines TRBV20-1 with TRBJ2-5; 13 positions agree with TRBD2. There are 16 residues in the CDR3. V was pared by 0 bases and J by 4 bases, with 5 bases of the junction left unmatched. Germline values: CDR1 DFQATT, CDR2 SNEGSKA (reference sequence). CDR3 nucleotide sequence: TGCAGTGCTAGAGACGGGACTAGCGGGGACTTAGAGACCCAGTACTTC. Translated, it gives CSARDGTSGDLETQYF.

The V gene is TRBV2, the J gene TRBJ2-4, with D tentatively TRBD1 (5 bases). From germline, CDR1 is SNHLY and CDR2 FYNNEI. Deletions cut 3 bases from V and 8 bases from J, with 14 bases between. The CDR3 sequence is 14 residues long. The CDR3 protein is CASSEDTTRDIQYF. The CDR3 nucleotides are TGTGCCAGCAGTGAGGACACCACCAGGGACATTCAGTACTTC.

The chain carries TRBV14 and TRBJ2-3; tentatively, D is TRBD1 (6 bases). Germline V gives CDR1 SGHDN, CDR2 FVKESK. CDR3 length: 12 amino acids. Trimming cost V 8 bases and J 11 bases, with 17 bases left between them. CDR3 protein: CASSLRQEVQYF. CDR3 DNA sequence: TGTGCCAGCTCCCTCCGACAGGAGGTGCAGTATTTT.

This clonotype was picked up a small number of times. DNA for the CDR3: TGCGCCAGCAGGGCACTAGGGCCCCAGACCCAGTACTTC. Its protein product is CASRALGPQTQYF. The chain uses TRBV23-1 and TRBJ2-5, with D maybe TRBD2 (5 bases). TRBV23-1 is an ORF, with its function uncertain. V lost 6 bases and J 6 bases, leaving 14 bases between the germline ends. The CDR3 loop spans 13 amino acids.

With respect to this clonotype: A much larger clone lies one base from this, so it may be a read error. The chain combines TRBV7-2 with TRBJ1-2; 8 bases align to TRBD1. The J segment lost 5 bases and the V segment lost 5 bases, leaving 10 bases of the junction unmatched. The CDR3 is 15 residues long. Germline lookup yields CDR1 SGHTA and CDR2 FQGNSA. The CDR3: CASSVGQGLRYGYTF. The CDR3 DNA follows: TGTGCCAGCAGCGTCGGACAGGGACTCAGGTATGGCTACACCTTC.

The chain carries TRBV2 and TRBJ2-3; D call uncertain. Between the trimmed V and J ends, which lost 7 bases and 4 bases, there was a span of 3 bases. The CDR3 sequence is 10 residues long. Germline-derived CDR1 and CDR2 are SNHLY and FYNNEI. The CDR3 reads CASTADTQYF. CDR3 DNA: TGTGCCAGCACGGCAGATACGCAGTATTTT.

This chain connects TRBV12-5 to TRBJ1-2, with D possibly matching TRBD1 (5 bases). Germline CDR1 LGHNT, CDR2 FRNRAP. CDR3 size: 12 residues. The ends were cut back, 9 bases at V and 4 bases at J, with 12 bases in the middle. The chain's CDR3 is CARGGDPYGYTF. CDR3 in DNA: TGTGCTAGAGGCGGGGACCCCTATGGCTACACCTTC.

This clonotype appeared a few times. The rearrangement uses TRBV4-1 and TRBJ2-7; 11 nucleotides line up with TRBD1. The CDR3 has 17 residues. Germline CDR1 MGHRA, CDR2 YSYEKL. Trimming at V came to 1 base and at J to 2 bases, leaving 7 bases not matched to a gene. CDR3 DNA sequence: TGCGCCAGCAGCCAAGGGACCCCGGGACAGGGGGCCTACGAGCAGTACTTC. Translating gives CASSQGTPGQGAYEQYF.

CDR3: CASGGRTGQGFSDEQFF. In DNA, the CDR3 is TGTGCCAGCGGAGGGAGAACGGGACAGGGGTTTTCCGATGAGCAGTTCTTC. The chain carries TRBV2 and TRBJ2-1, with 10 bases identical to TRBD1. This CDR3 has 17 residues. From germline, CDR1 is SNHLY and CDR2 FYNNEI. With 8 bases clipped from V and 8 bases from J, the junction kept 18 bases outside the gene matches. Based on the CDR3 plus reference TRBV2 and TRBJ2-1, the full variable domain is EPEVTQTPSHQVTQMGQEVILRCVPISNHLYFYWYRQILGQKVEFLVSFYNNEISEKSEIFDDQFSVERPDGSNFTLKIRSTKLEDSAMYFCASGGRTGQGFSDEQFFGPGTRLTVL.

The chain combines TRBV7-2 with TRBJ2-1, with TRBD2 matching 9 bases. The germline V gene encodes CDR1 SGHTA and CDR2 FQGNSA. Unmatched junction bases numbered 12, after V lost 1 base and J lost 8 bases. The length of the CDR3 is 17 residues. The CDR3 loop is CASSLEVRRGGFDEQFF. CDR3 nucleotide sequence: TGTGCCAGCAGCTTAGAGGTCCGGCGGGGGGGATTCGATGAGCAGTTCTTC.

The chain joins TRBV12-5 to TRBJ2-7, with 7 positions matching TRBD1. The V and J ends lost 4 bases and 4 bases, in that order; junction bases with no gene match: 4. Germline-derived CDR1 and CDR2 are LGHNT and FRNRAP. This CDR3 spans 13 amino acids. The CDR3 DNA sequence: TGTGCTAGTGGTTCCGGGACAGATTACGAGCAGTACTTC. Protein product: CASGSGTDYEQYF.

The chain has TRBV4-2 and TRBJ2-7; 9 positions agree with TRBD2. The ends lost 1 base at V and 2 bases at J; junction bases unmatched: 0. CDR1 and CDR2 from the germline V gene are LGHNA and YNFKEQ. The CDR3 runs to 14 residues. In DNA, the CDR3 is TGTGCCAGCAGCCAAGGCGGGGGGGCCTACGAGCAGTACTTC. The encoded protein is CASSQGGGAYEQYF.

This clonotype was counted only a few times. The J gene is TRBJ2-7, the V gene TRBV6-5, with a possible D match to TRBD1 (5 bases). Trimming cost V 0 bases and J 0 bases, with 9 bases left between them. From germline, CDR1 is MNHEY and CDR2 SVGAGI. The length of the CDR3 is 15 residues. This CDR3 reads CASSYSIQVSYEQYF. The CDR3 DNA follows: TGTGCCAGCAGTTACTCAATACAGGTCTCCTACGAGCAGTACTTC.

This chain connects TRBV27 to TRBJ2-2; possibly TRBD1 for D (5 bases). This CDR3 has 14 residues. V shed 7 bases and J shed 6 bases, with 15 bases lying between them. Germline assignment: CDR1 MNHEY and CDR2 SMNVEV (reference sequence). The CDR3 region has the DNA TGTGCCAGCACCATTCGACAGTTACCCGGGGAGCTGTTTTTT. Translated: CASTIRQLPGELFF.

This rearrangement joins TRBV4-1 to TRBJ2-2; 9 bases are shared with TRBD1. Trimming at V came to 2 bases and at J to 6 bases, leaving 4 bases not matched to a gene. CDR3 size: 15 residues. Germline loops: CDR1 MGHRA, CDR2 YSYEKL. CDR3 sequence reads: CASSQTGGIAGELFF. In nucleotides, the CDR3 is TGCGCCAGCAGCCAAACAGGGGGCATAGCCGGGGAGCTGTTTTTT.

V gene TRBV12-5 combines with J gene TRBJ2-3; 9 positions match TRBD1. Per germline, CDR1 LGHNT and CDR2 FRNRAP. CDR3 length: 15 amino acids. With V trimmed by 5 bases and J by 5 bases, 8 bases remained unmatched. The CDR3 nucleotides are TGTGCTAGTGGTATCGGGACAGGGCAGGGAGATACGCAGTATTTT. This encodes CASGIGTGQGDTQYF.

This chain links TRBV4-1 with TRBJ2-7, with 9 bases matching TRBD2. The CDR3 loop spans 14 amino acids. With 4 bases clipped from V and 4 bases from J, the junction kept 5 bases outside the gene matches. Germline loops: CDR1 MGHRA, CDR2 YSYEKL. CDR3 sequence reads: CASSPGLASYEQYF. In DNA, the CDR3 is TGCGCCAGCAGCCCGGGACTAGCAAGTTACGAGCAGTACTTC.

This clonotype occurred many times. This chain connects TRBV7-2 to TRBJ2-7; D is possibly TRBD1 (6 bases). Trimming shortened V by 1 base and J by 7 bases, and 11 bases separated the two germline ends. The CDR3 runs 13 residues. Germline values: CDR1 SGHTA, CDR2 FQGNSA. The CDR3 DNA sequence: TGTGCCAGCAGCTTAGGGCAGGGGCGGGAGCAGTACTTC. As protein: CASSLGQGREQYF.

This chain connects TRBV6-2 or TRBV6-3 to TRBJ2-2; weak D call: TRBD1 (5 bases). The CDR3 runs 16 residues. Trimming took 5 bases from V and 2 from J, leaving 15 bases between them. CDR1 MNHEY and CDR2 SVGEGT come from the germline V gene. CDR3 loop: CASSTDRILNTGELFF. CDR3 coding DNA: TGTGCCAGCAGTACTGACAGAATCCTAAACACCGGGGAGCTGTTTTTT.

This clonotype was picked up a small number of times. The CDR3 DNA reads as TGTGCCAGCAGCTTGGTTCCGGGGGTAAAGGAAAAACTGTTTTTT. This sequence encodes CASSLVPGVKEKLFF. This chain links TRBV7-6 with TRBJ1-4, with a tentative D call TRBD1 (5 bases). With 3 bases removed from V and 8 bases from J, the gap between germline ends came to 16 bases. The germline CDR1 and CDR2 sequences are SGHVS and FNYEAQ. This CDR3 spans 15 amino acids.

The CDR3 protein is CASLPVDSNQPQHF. The CDR3 coding sequence is TGTGCCAGTCTACCAGTTGATAGCAATCAGCCCCAGCATTTT. The chain recombines TRBV19 with TRBJ1-5; D unclear. Germline CDR1 reads LNHDA; CDR2 reads SQIVND (reference sequence). There are 14 residues in the CDR3. V shed 8 bases and J shed 0 bases, with 11 bases lying between them.

This rearrangement joins TRBV6-6 to TRBJ2-7, with 7 bases identical to TRBD1. The V gene's germline CDR1 is MNHNY and CDR2 SVGAGI (reference sequence). The junction had 11 bases not matched to a gene; V was cut back by 4 bases and J by 5 bases. The length of the CDR3 is 15 residues. The CDR3 protein is CASSWQTGNRNEQYF. The CDR3 region has the DNA TGTGCCAGCAGTTGGCAGACAGGGAACCGGAACGAGCAGTACTTC.

This clonotype appeared a few times. V gene TRBV28 combines with J gene TRBJ2-5; 12 nucleotides align to TRBD2. Trimming cost V 3 bases and J 4 bases; bases outside gene matches: 3. Germline CDR1 is MDHEN and CDR2 is SYDVKM. This CDR3 has 15 amino acids. The chain's CDR3 is CASSLPSGGAETQYF. CDR3 bases: TGTGCCAGCAGTTTGCCTAGCGGGGGGGCAGAGACCCAGTACTTC.

Points on this clonotype: A much bigger clone sits one base away, suggesting this may be a read error. The rearrangement links TRBV2 to TRBJ2-2; unclear D gene. The CDR3 loop spans 14 amino acids. Germline V gene data show CDR1 as SNHLY and CDR2 as FYNNEI. The CDR3, as DNA: TGTGCCAGCACTGAATGGCATGGCACCGGGGAGCTGTTTTTT. Its protein is CASTEWHGTGELFF.

This clonotype was seen repeatedly, ten times or more. This chain joins TRBV7-2 and TRBJ2-3, with D tentatively TRBD1 (6 bases). CDR1 is SGHTA, CDR2 FQGNSA, per germline. The CDR3 has 14 residues. Trimming pared 5 bases from V and 2 bases from J, leaving 11 bases between. The CDR3 nucleotides are TGTGCCAGCAGCCCCAACAGGGACACAGATACGCAGTATTTT. Protein product: CASSPNRDTDTQYF.

The chain combines TRBV29-1 with TRBJ2-1; 8 bases are shared with TRBD2. Germline CDR1 and CDR2: SQVTM and ANQGSEA. The CDR3 totals 14 residues. J was trimmed by 6 bases and V by 8 bases; bases with no gene match: 12. The CDR3 here is CSSSGGRKGNEQFF. CDR3 bases: TGCAGCTCAAGCGGGGGAAGAAAGGGCAATGAGCAGTTCTTC.

This clonotype has just a few counts. The CDR3 region has the DNA TGTGCCAGCTTGGACAGGCTCAATGAGCAGTTCTTC. Its translation is CASLDRLNEQFF. The chain has TRBV2 and TRBJ2-1; 7 bases agree with TRBD1. CDR1 and CDR2 from the germline V gene are SNHLY and FYNNEI. This CDR3 has 12 amino acids. V shed 8 bases and J 6 bases; nucleotides not matched to a gene: 4.

In this sample, this clonotype turned up many times. This chain links TRBV12-3 or TRBV12-4 with TRBJ2-5; possible D gene TRBD2, 6 bases. Trimming took off 6 bases at V and 0 bases at J, with 14 bases between the two ends. The CDR3 consists of 15 residues. The CDR3, as DNA: TGTGCCAGCAGAAGGACTACCTCTTACCAAGAGACCCAGTACTTC. This encodes CASRRTTSYQETQYF.

The genes are TRBV4-1 and TRBJ1-1, with D unresolved. Germline CDR1 reads MGHRA; CDR2 reads YSYEKL. Trimming stripped 1 base from V and 1 base from J, with 7 bases between. CDR3 length: 14 residues. In DNA form, the CDR3 reads TGCGCCAGCAGCCAAGCGGTCGAGAACACTGAAGCTTTCTTT. Protein product: CASSQAVENTEAFF.

The V gene is TRBV6-1, the J gene TRBJ1-1, with a weak D call TRBD1 (6 bases). Deletions cut 3 bases from V and 2 bases from J, with 13 bases between. The CDR3 has 15 amino acids. The germline gives CDR1 MNHNS, CDR2 SASEGT. CDR3: CASSEGQFINTEAFF. CDR3 coding DNA: TGTGCCAGCAGTGAGGGACAATTTATTAACACTGAAGCTTTCTTT.